The 15 T cell receptor beta chains below all came from one sample that was sequenced in a study of cytomegalovirus exposure and HLA in healthy donors. It was with 60 Vbeta and 13 Jbeta primers that the PCR ran. Measured with immunoSEQ multiplex PCR; TCRdb has only the in-frame clones, and not every one. The table shows about 120,000 clones, with about 70% occurring only once. The sequenced sample was PBMCs. Every receptor here comes from a human donor in good health.

In its sample, this clone was seen a few times. The chain carries TRBV6-5 and TRBJ2-5; 8 nucleotides match TRBD1. From germline, CDR1 is MNHEY and CDR2 SVGAGI. V lost 5 bases to trimming and J lost 1 base; unmatched junction nucleotides: 6. This CDR3 spans 15 amino acids. CDR3 amino acids: CASSPLGQAQETQYF. The CDR3 DNA sequence: TGTGCCAGCAGTCCCCTGGGACAGGCCCAAGAGACCCAGTACTTC.

This clone was seen a single time. V gene TRBV10-3 combines with J gene TRBJ2-7; 9 bases are shared with TRBD1. CDR1 is ENHRY and CDR2 is SYGVKD in the germline V gene. This CDR3 region has 14 residues. V trimming: 2 bases; J trimming: 4 bases; junction bases outside the gene matches: 3. The CDR3 sequence is CAISEQQGAYEQYF. In DNA form, the CDR3 reads TGTGCCATCAGTGAGCAACAGGGGGCGTACGAGCAGTACTTC.

The chain recombines TRBV27 with TRBJ2-3; D not resolved. V was pared by 6 bases and J by 0 bases, with 13 bases between. The length of the CDR3 is 15 residues. Germline V CDR1 and CDR2: MNHEY, SMNVEV (reference sequence). CDR3 sequence reads: CASRYYPASTDTQYF. CDR3 coding DNA: TGTGCCAGCAGGTACTATCCCGCTAGCACAGATACGCAGTATTTT.

This rearrangement joins TRBV7-8 to TRBJ2-3; D is possibly TRBD2 (6 bases). CDR1 SGHVS and CDR2 FQNEAQ come from the germline V gene. The CDR3 spans 15 residues. Trimming shortened V by 2 bases and J by 2 bases, and 11 bases separated the two germline ends. Here the CDR3 DNA reads TGTGCCAGCAGCTTATATCAGCGGGCCACAGATACGCAGTATTTT. Protein sequence: CASSLYQRATDTQYF.

The V gene is TRBV4-2, the J gene TRBJ2-5, with TRBD2 matching over 10 bases. The V segment lost 3 bases and the J segment 5 bases; nucleotides outside the gene matches: 6. Germline V lookup: CDR1 LGHNA, CDR2 YNFKEQ. This CDR3 region has 15 residues. The CDR3 DNA is TGTGCCAGCAGCCACCGAACTAGCGGGGACGAGACCCAGTACTTC. As protein: CASSHRTSGDETQYF.

This clone was detected only once. The rearrangement joins TRBV7-3 to TRBJ2-5, with D possibly being TRBD2 (7 bases). Germline CDR1 is SGHTA and CDR2 is FQGTGA. Trimming removed 3 bases from V and 5 bases from J, with 13 bases in between. The length of the CDR3 is 14 residues. Here the CDR3 DNA reads TGTGCCAGCAGCTTGGGGGGGGCGAGGGAGACCCAGTACTTC. This translates into CASSLGGARETQYF.

The chain is built from TRBV28 and TRBJ2-5; 13 positions match TRBD2. V was clipped by 5 bases and J by 1 base; unmatched bases: 16. Per germline, CDR1 MDHEN and CDR2 SYDVKM. CDR3 length equals 20 residues. Here the CDR3 DNA reads TGTGCCAGCAGTCCCACCGGGACTAGCGGGACGAGCCTTCTCCAAGAGACCCAGTACTTC. Translation gives CASSPTGTSGTSLLQETQYF.

The chain recombines TRBV6-1 with TRBJ1-1; a possible D gene is TRBD1 (6 bases). Trimming removed 2 bases at V and 5 bases at J, with 9 bases between. Germline V gene sequence: CDR1 MNHNS, CDR2 SASEGT. CDR3 size: 13 residues. CDR3 in amino acids: CASSESQGTEAFF. The CDR3 DNA follows: TGTGCCAGCAGTGAATCCCAGGGGACTGAAGCTTTCTTT.

The chain is built from TRBV5-8 and TRBJ2-7; 9 bases agree with TRBD1. This CDR3 comprises 16 residues. V was clipped by 7 bases and J by 2 bases; unmatched bases: 13. Per germline, CDR1 SGHTS and CDR2 YDEGEE. The CDR3: CASSHSPGQGTYEQYF. DNA for the CDR3: TGTGCCAGCTCGCATAGCCCGGGACAGGGAACCTACGAGCAGTACTTC.

The chain joins TRBV2 to TRBJ1-6; 7 bases align to TRBD1. CDR3 length: 17 residues. Trimming at V came to 4 bases and at J to 0 bases, leaving 6 bases not matched to a gene. Germline CDR1 reads SNHLY; CDR2 reads FYNNEI. The chain's CDR3 is CASSGTGMSSYNSPLHF. CDR3 nucleotides: TGTGCCAGCAGTGGGACAGGCATGTCCTCCTATAATTCACCCCTCCACTTT. Based on the CDR3 plus reference TRBV2 and TRBJ1-6, the full variable domain is EPEVTQTPSHQVTQMGQEVILRCVPISNHLYFYWYRQILGQKVEFLVSFYNNEISEKSEIFDDQFSVERPDGSNFTLKIRSTKLEDSAMYFCASSGTGMSSYNSPLHFGNGTRLTVT.

This chain uses TRBV5-1 with TRBJ1-2; maybe TRBD1 (6 bases). Trimming removed 0 bases from V and 4 bases from J, with 7 bases in between. This CDR3 has 13 residues. Germline values: CDR1 SGHRS, CDR2 YFSETQ. The CDR3, as DNA: TGCGCCAGCAGCTTGGAACAGGGCTATGGCTACACCTTC. Residues: CASSLEQGYGYTF.

The chain carries TRBV6-1 and TRBJ2-2, with D unresolved. Trimming cost V 6 bases and J 0 bases, with 11 bases left between them. This CDR3 region has 15 residues. Germline V lookup: CDR1 MNHNS, CDR2 SASEGT. The CDR3 is CASRRGRTNTGELFF. CDR3 coding DNA: TGTGCCAGCAGGCGTGGGCGAACGAACACCGGGGAGCTGTTTTTT.

A few counts support this clone. This rearrangement joins TRBV5-1 to TRBJ1-2; 7 nucleotides match TRBD1. V gave up 4 bases and J gave up 3 bases; unmatched junction bases: 3. The CDR3 runs to 13 residues. From germline, CDR1 is SGHRS and CDR2 YFSETQ. For the CDR3, the DNA is TGCGCCAGCAGCCGGGACAGAGACTATGGCTACACCTTC. It codes for CASSRDRDYGYTF.

The genes are TRBV7-2 and TRBJ2-7; 7 bases fit TRBD1. The CDR3 spans 14 residues. The trim removed 6 bases at V and 5 bases at J, leaving 10 bases unmatched. The V gene's germline CDR1 is SGHTA and CDR2 FQGNSA. CDR3 DNA: TGTGCCAGCAGTTTCTGGCAGGGGGTCAACGAGCAGTACTTC. It specifies CASSFWQGVNEQYF.

The CDR3 DNA reads as TGCAGCGCCCGGACTCAGGAAAAACTGTTTTTT. Amino acids: CSARTQEKLFF. The rearrangement joins TRBV29-1 to TRBJ1-4; D unresolved. Germline CDR1 SQVTM, CDR2 ANQGSEA. There are 11 residues in the CDR3. Trimming pared 7 bases from V and 8 bases from J, leaving 11 bases between. Combining the CDR3 with reference TRBV29-1 and TRBJ1-4 gives the whole variable domain SAVISQKPSRDICQRGTSLTIQCQVDSQVTMMFWYRQQPGQSLTLIATANQGSEATYESGFVIDKFPISRPNLTFSTLTVSNMSPEDSSIYLCSARTQEKLFFGSGTQLSVL.